The rows below give T cell receptor beta chains drawn from one sample of a study of T cell repertoires in cytomegalovirus infection. TCRdb processed the reads anew with MiXCR; each CDR3 protein has one entry. The top ten clones hold approximately 14% of a sample with some 440,000 distinct CDR3 sequences, roughly 30% of them seen once. The sample was PBMCs. These receptors were taken from a human donor in good health (CMV status not recorded). Some clones in this sample may be carry-over from other donors' samples. CDR3s include the opening cysteine and the closing phenylalanine or tryptophan. A D gene is named only where the DNA matches it firmly. Expanded clones get a size class; other rows say once, few or many, or leave the size out.

NA	NA	TRBV30	TRBJ1-1	TGTGCCTGGAGTGTACACCGGATGAACACTGAAGCTTTCTTT	CAWSVHRMNTEAFF
NA	NA	TRBV25-1	TRBJ1-2	TGTGCCAGCCTCCCGGGGGGGGCAACCCGGTATGGCTACACCTTC	CASLPGGATRYGYTF
few	TRBD2	TRBV12-3/TRBV12-4	TRBJ2-5	TGTGCCAGCCGGGCAGCCGGGACTAAACGCGAGACCCAGTACTTC	CASRAAGTKRETQYF
many	TRBD1	TRBV12-3/TRBV12-4	TRBJ1-3	TGTGCCAGCAGTTTGGACAGGGGAACTGGAAACACCATATATTTT	CASSLDRGTGNTIYF
few	NA	TRBV4-2	TRBJ1-3	TGTGCCAGCAGCCAAGATCGGGAAGGCCTTCGGTATTTT	CASSQDREGLRYF
many	NA	TRBV7-2	TRBJ2-5	TGTGCCAGCAGCCCCCGGGTGTTCCCTGCGGATCGAGAGACCCAGTACTTC	CASSPRVFPADRETQYF
NA	TRBD1	TRBV7-8	TRBJ1-6	TGTGCCAGCAGCTGGACAGGGAAAGAGAGGAATTCACCCCTCCACTTT	CASSWTGKERNSPLHF
NA	NA	TRBV2	TRBJ2-1	TGTGCCAGCAGTGGTAGTAGGGCCAATGAGCAGTTCTTC	CASSGSRANEQFF
NA	TRBD1	TRBV4-2	TRBJ1-1	TGTGCCAGCAGCCCCTGGACAGGGGGGCTAACTGAAGCTTTCTTT	CASSPWTGGLTEAFF
NA	NA	TRBV4-1	TRBJ2-2	TGCGCCAGAACCCTGGTCGGGGGGAACACCGGGGAGCTGTTTTTT	CARTLVGGNTGELFF
NA	TRBD2	TRBV6-5	TRBJ2-1	TGTGCAGCAGGGGCGGGGGGTCGATATGAGCAGTTCTTC	CAAGAGGRYEQFF
NA	NA	TRBV19	TRBJ1-5	TGTGCCATTAGTATCAGACGCGGCGTGCGTCAGCCCCAGCATTTT	CAISIRRGVRQPQHF
once	TRBD2	TRBV4-2	TRBJ2-2	TGTGCCAGCAGCCCCGACGGGGGGGCCACCGGGGAGCTGTTTTTT	CASSPDGGATGELFF
few	NA	TRBV28	TRBJ1-5	TGTGCCAGCAGTTTAAGTTCTCAGCCCCAGCATTTT	CASSLSSQPQHF
NA	NA	TRBV9	TRBJ1-2	TGTGCCAGCAGCGTTGGACAAGATGGCTACACCTTC	CASSVGQDGYTF
many	NA	TRBV11-2	TRBJ2-2	TGTGCCAGCAGAATAGTGGGAATGAACACCGGGGAGCTGTTTTTT	CASRIVGMNTGELFF
NA	TRBD1	TRBV5-5	TRBJ2-7	TGTGCCAGCAGCATCCGGACAGGGTTTGGGAACGAGCAGTACTTC	CASSIRTGFGNEQYF
NA	NA	TRBV7-2	TRBJ1-1	TGTGCCAGCAGCTTAGCACTGCGGGGTCGATCCCTGAACACTGAAGCTTTCTTT	CASSLALRGRSLNTEAFF
NA	TRBD1	TRBV7-6	TRBJ2-7	TGTGCCAGCAGCGGCGTGGCCCGGGACAGGGGCGAGCAGTACTTC	CASSGVARDRGEQYF
NA	NA	TRBV2	TRBJ1-6	TGTGCCGGCTTGCGGGCCAGGGGAAATTCACCCCTCCCCTTT	CAGLRARGNSPLPF
many	TRBD2	TRBV11-2	TRBJ2-5	TGTGCCAGCAGATCAAGCGGGGGGGCCCGTGAGACCCAGTACTTC	CASRSSGGARETQYF
NA	NA	TRBV12-3/TRBV12-4	TRBJ2-3	TGTGCCAGCAGCCGGGGATTCGGCATGATCGATTCGGCGCAGTATTTT	CASSRGFGMIDSAQYF
few	NA	TRBV4-2	TRBJ2-1	TGTGCCAGCAGCCAAGAAGATCGGCAGAGCTCCTACAATGAGCAGTTCTTC	CASSQEDRQSSYNEQFF
few	TRBD2	TRBV7-8	TRBJ2-5	TGTGCCAGCAGCTCGCAGACTAGCGGGGGGTTAGAGACCCAGTACTTC	CASSSQTSGGLETQYF
NA	NA	TRBV28	TRBJ1-1	TGTGCCACGGGAACTCTGAACACTGAAGCTTTCTTT	CATGTLNTEAFF
many	NA	TRBV7-3	TRBJ2-1	TGTGCCAGCAGCCCAGAGGACGGCTACAATGAGCAGTTCTTC	CASSPEDGYNEQFF
NA	NA	TRBV7-9	TRBJ2-2	TGTGCCAGCAGCTTAGCAAGCAGGAGGAACACCGGGGAGCTGTTTTTT	CASSLASRRNTGELFF
many	NA	TRBV7-2	TRBJ2-3	TGTGCCAGCAGCCGAGCGTCGGGGGAAGATACGCAGTATTTT	CASSRASGEDTQYF
many	NA	TRBV7-2	TRBJ1-2	TGTGCCAGCAGCTTTGGACAGAACTATGGCTACACCTTC	CASSFGQNYGYTF
few	NA	TRBV27	TRBJ2-3	TGTGCCAGCAGTTTAAGAAAAGCGTTAGATACAGATACGCAGTATTTT	CASSLRKALDTDTQYF
once	NA	TRBV25-1	TRBJ2-3	TGTGCCAGCAGTGAATATACGGGAACAGGGAGGAGAGATACGCAGTATTTT	CASSEYTGTGRRDTQYF
NA	TRBD2	TRBV20-1	TRBJ2-5	TGCAGTGCCTCCCCCGGGGGGAGGGAAGAGACCCAGTACTTC	CSASPGGREETQYF
many	NA	TRBV7-2	TRBJ1-6	TGTGCCAGCAGCTTAAAGGGATTTAATTCACCCCTCCACTTT	CASSLKGFNSPLHF
once	TRBD1	TRBV11-2	TRBJ2-7	TGTGCCAGCAGCTTAGAAGGACAGGGGTTTTTCTACGAGCAGTACTTC	CASSLEGQGFFYEQYF
few	TRBD2	TRBV6-6	TRBJ2-2	TGTGCCAGCACGGGACTAGCGGGGGGGGGAACCGGGGAGCTGTTTTTT	CASTGLAGGGTGELFF
NA	TRBD1	TRBV6-1	TRBJ2-7	TGTGCCAGCAGCCTCGACTGGGACAGTTCCTACGAGCAGTACTTC	CASSLDWDSSYEQYF
NA	TRBD2	TRBV4-2	TRBJ2-2	TGTGCCAGCAGCCAGGAACCAAGACTAGCGGGCACCGGGGAGCTGTTTTTT	CASSQEPRLAGTGELFF
NA	NA	TRBV29-1	TRBJ2-7	TGCAGCGGGGGAGAGGCCGCCAATTTTGACGAGCAGTACTTC	CSGGEAANFDEQYF
NA	NA	TRBV6-1	TRBJ2-5	TGTGCCAGCAGTGAACCGCCAGTCCAAGAGACCCAGTACTTC	CASSEPPVQETQYF
few	NA	TRBV28	TRBJ1-1	TGTGCCAGCAGTTTATTGGGGATTGAAGCTTTCTTT	CASSLLGIEAFF
NA	TRBD2	TRBV19	TRBJ2-5	TGTGCCAGTAGTTCCCCGGGACTAGATGGGACCCAGTACTTC	CASSSPGLDGTQYF
NA	NA	TRBV4-2	TRBJ2-5	TGTGCCAGCAGCCAACCAGAGGGGACTGTCCTTGAGACCCAGTACTTC	CASSQPEGTVLETQYF
few	NA	TRBV5-6	TRBJ2-7	TGTGCCAGCAGCCAAGATGGGGGAGTCGGCGAGCAGTACTTC	CASSQDGGVGEQYF
NA	NA	TRBV6-5	TRBJ2-5	TGTGCCAGCAGTTACTCGATAGGACCCCAAGAGACCCAGTACTTC	CASSYSIGPQETQYF
few	NA	TRBV28	TRBJ1-2	TGTGCCAGCAGTTCCGAGGGGTTGATTACAGGGTATGGCTACACCTTC	CASSSEGLITGYGYTF
NA	NA	TRBV10-3	TRBJ1-2	TGTGCCATCAGTGAAAGGCAGAGCTATGGCTACACCTTC	CAISERQSYGYTF
few	NA	TRBV7-2	TRBJ1-5	TGTGCCAGCAGCCTAATACTGAAGGCGGGGATGGATCAGCCCCAGCATTTT	CASSLILKAGMDQPQHF
NA	TRBD2	TRBV29-1	TRBJ2-3	TGCAGCGTCGCGACTAGCGGGGGGCTCACAGATACGCAGTATTTT	CSVATSGGLTDTQYF
NA	NA	TRBV3-1	TRBJ2-1	TGTGCCAGCAGCCAAGTTCTCCCCCACAATGAGAAGTTCTTC	CASSQVLPHNEKFF
many	NA	TRBV7-2	TRBJ2-7	TGTGCCAGCAGCTTAAAGTCCGAGCAGTACTTC	CASSLKSEQYF
NA	TRBD1	TRBV6-5	TRBJ1-1	TGTGCCAGCAGTTGGGACAGGGTCAACACTGAAGCTTTCTTT	CASSWDRVNTEAFF
many	TRBD1	TRBV5-1	TRBJ2-1	TGCGCCAGCAGAAAGCAGGGGGACTACAATGAGCAGTTCTTC	CASRKQGDYNEQFF
few	NA	TRBV12-5	TRBJ1-2	TGTGCTAGTGGTTTGGTATTAAAAGAGGTGAACTATGGCTACACCTTC	CASGLVLKEVNYGYTF
NA	NA	TRBV27	TRBJ2-1	TGTGCCAGCAGTTTCTTGGGGGCGTGGATCAATGAGCAGTTCTTC	CASSFLGAWINEQFF